These 6 T cell receptor beta chains share one sample of origin, sequenced in a study of beta chain features in type 1 diabetes. TCRB transcripts that were expressed got sequenced, as all of the isolated RNA had been reverse transcribed. Generated by immunoSEQ multiplex PCR, the TCRdb table keeps only in-frame clones and is missing some. The sample lists about 180,000 clones; about 13% were seen once. The sample consisted of central memory CD4+ T cells from blood. The source is a young woman in good health.

The gene calls are TRBV9 and TRBJ1-5; D might be TRBD1 (6 bases). CDR1 and CDR2 from the germline V gene are SGDLS and YYNGEE. V was trimmed by 3 bases and J by 4 bases, leaving 14 bases between them. The CDR3 is 15 residues long. CDR3 nucleotides: TGTGCCAGCAGCGGGGGGCACGATGGTAATCAGCCCCAGCATTTT. It is translated as CASSGGHDGNQPQHF.

V is TRBV30 and J is TRBJ2-3, with a weak D call TRBD2 (6 bases). Germline-derived CDR1 and CDR2 are GTSNPN and SVGIG (reference sequence). This CDR3 region has 12 residues. Here the CDR3 DNA reads TGTGCAACGGCTAGCGGCACAGATACGCAGTATTTT. Translation gives CATASGTDTQYF.

The gene calls are TRBV7-6 and TRBJ2-7, with TRBD1 matching over 7 bases. Germline assignment: CDR1 SGHVS and CDR2 FNYEAQ. Unmatched junction bases numbered 15, after V lost 5 bases and J lost 8 bases. This CDR3 is built from 15 residues. The CDR3 here is CASSPRDRMIEKQYF. Here the CDR3 DNA reads TGTGCCAGCAGCCCTAGGGACAGAATGATTGAGAAGCAGTACTTC.

This clone was picked up a small number of times. This sequence joins TRBV6-1 and TRBJ1-5; no clear D. The CDR3 is 15 amino acids. V was shortened by 6 bases and J by 5 bases, with 17 bases between the two germline ends. Germline V gene data show CDR1 as MNHNS and CDR2 as SASEGT. CDR3 in DNA: TGTGCCAGCAGCTACACCCCCCTCGAGGATCAGCCCCAGCATTTT. Amino acids: CASSYTPLEDQPQHF.

This chain links TRBV11-3 with TRBJ1-1, with TRBD1 matching over 9 bases. Trimming at V came to 4 bases and at J to 4 bases, leaving 7 bases not matched to a gene. The CDR3 has 15 residues. Germline CDR1 SGHNT, CDR2 YENEEA. For the CDR3, the DNA is TGTGCCAGCAGCTCACCGGGACAGGGCTCCACTGAAGCTTTCTTT. Protein product: CASSSPGQGSTEAFF.

This clone was seen more than once but under ten times. The rearrangement links TRBV27 to TRBJ2-7, with D maybe TRBD1 (5 bases). Trimming took 6 bases from V and 3 from J, leaving 24 bases between them. Germline CDR1 is MNHEY and CDR2 is SMNVEV (reference sequence). This CDR3 has 17 amino acids. The CDR3 here is CASRIKQVSIRNYEQYF. CDR3 DNA: TGTGCCAGCAGGATTAAACAGGTCTCGATCCGGAACTACGAGCAGTACTTC.